The 21 T cell receptor beta chains listed next were all sequenced from one sample in a study of cytomegalovirus exposure and HLA in healthy donors. Primers for the PCR totalled 60 Vbeta and 13 Jbeta. Method: immunoSEQ multiplex PCR; TCRdb's copy keeps in-frame clones and lacks some. Of some 140,000 clones listed, 70% to 75% are singletons. Sample: PBMCs. All receptors come from a woman in her thirties or forties in good health and CMV-seronegative.

The chain combines TRBV28 with TRBJ1-1; TRBD1 matches at 9 bases. The germline gives CDR1 MDHEN, CDR2 SYDVKM. V lost 4 bases and J lost 1; bases outside the gene matches: 1. The CDR3 sequence is 14 residues long. CDR3 region: CASSSGQGNTEAFF. CDR3 DNA: TGTGCCAGCAGTTCGGGACAGGGGAACACTGAAGCTTTCTTT.

The CDR3 DNA reads TGCGCCAGCAGCCAAGGACAGGGCGGTGGCTACACCTTC. It yields the protein CASSQGQGGGYTF. The V and J genes are TRBV4-1 and TRBJ1-2; 7 bases agree with TRBD1. CDR1 is MGHRA and CDR2 is YSYEKL in the germline V gene. Losses at the gene ends were 1 base for V and 7 bases for J; bases not matched to a gene: 3. This CDR3 is 13 amino acids long.

The V call is TRBV6-5, the J call TRBJ2-1; TRBD1 matches 11 bases. In germline, CDR1 is MNHEY, CDR2 SVGAGI. This CDR3 has 14 amino acids. The V segment lost 8 bases and the J segment 5 bases; nucleotides outside the gene matches: 5. CDR3 coding DNA: TGTGCCAGCGGACAGGGGGCCTACAACAATGAGCAGTTCTTC. Its translation is CASGQGAYNNEQFF.

This chain joins TRBV7-2 and TRBJ1-2; the D gene is possibly TRBD1 (6 bases). This CDR3 is 16 amino acids long. Germline CDR1 is SGHTA and CDR2 is FQGNSA. The germline V and J ends were trimmed by 5 bases and 4 bases, with 20 bases remaining between them. As DNA, the CDR3 is TGTGCCAGCAGCATACAGGGATCGTCCCTAATCTATGGCTACACCTTC. Its translation is CASSIQGSSLIYGYTF.

The count of this clone is one. The V and J genes are TRBV9 and TRBJ2-5; 13 bases fit TRBD2. Looked up from germline, CDR1 is SGDLS and CDR2 is YYNGEE. The CDR3 length is 16 residues. The V and J ends lost 0 bases and 4 bases, in that order; junction bases with no gene match: 3. CDR3 in DNA: TGTGCCAGCAGCGTAGGACTAGCGGGGGGAGGAGAGACCCAGTACTTC. This gives the protein CASSVGLAGGGETQYF.

CDR3 sequence (DNA): TGTGCCAGCAGTGAATCGACAGGGGGCGCGGTGGAGACCCAGTACTTC. Translation gives CASSESTGGAVETQYF. J is TRBJ2-5 and V is TRBV6-1; 10 nucleotides agree with TRBD1. Germline CDR1 MNHNS, CDR2 SASEGT. The ends lost 2 bases at V and 5 bases at J; junction bases unmatched: 8. This CDR3 is 16 amino acids long.

This clone was observed a handful of times. One end of the junction fails to match germline, which may point to a read error. The V call is TRBV7-9, the J call TRBJ2-1; 11 nucleotides align to TRBD2. Per the germline V gene, CDR1 is SEHNR and CDR2 is FQNEAQ (reference sequence). This CDR3 has 17 amino acids. The CDR3 nucleotides are TGTTCCAGCAGCTTTTATCGCACTAGCGGGAGCTACAATGAGCAGTTCTTC. Translating gives CSSSFYRTSGSYNEQFF.

The chain is built from TRBV19 and TRBJ2-7; weak D call: TRBD2 (7 bases). Germline V gene lookup returns CDR1 LNHDA and CDR2 SQIVND (reference sequence). Deletions cut 5 bases from V and 2 bases from J, with 13 bases between. The CDR3 runs to 14 residues. The CDR3 sequence: CASSPGGSTYEQYF. The CDR3 DNA reads as TGTGCCAGTAGTCCGGGGGGCTCAACCTACGAGCAGTACTTC.

The genes are TRBV11-2 and TRBJ2-5; D gene unclear. The V end was cut by 5 bases, the J end by 7 bases, with 14 bases between. Germline assignment: CDR1 SGHAT and CDR2 FQNNGV. This CDR3 comprises 13 residues. As DNA, the CDR3 is TGTGCCAGCAGCCCCCGTCAATCCGGGACCCAGTACTTC. This sequence encodes CASSPRQSGTQYF. The entire variable domain, with the rest obtained from reference TRBV11-2 and TRBJ2-5, is as follows: EAGVAQSPRYKIIEKRQSVAFWCNPISGHATLYWYQQILGQGPKLLIQFQNNGVVDDSQLPKDRFSAERLKGVDSTLKIQPAKLEDSAVYLCASSPRQSGTQYFGPGTRLLVL.

The V and J genes are TRBV5-6 and TRBJ1-6; D unclear. The germline gives CDR1 SGHDT, CDR2 YYEEEE. The V end lost 0 bases, the J end lost 10 bases, and 8 bases lay between the germline ends. This CDR3 comprises 13 residues. The CDR3 DNA sequence: TGTGCCAGCAGCTTGGCCCGACAATCACCCCTCCACTTT. This translates into CASSLARQSPLHF.

The rearrangement links TRBV11-2 to TRBJ2-7; D may be TRBD2 (6 bases). CDR3 length: 13 amino acids. Germline CDR1 is SGHAT and CDR2 is FQNNGV. Trimming took off 4 bases at V and 6 bases at J, with 13 bases between the two ends. The CDR3 here is CASSYAPGGEQYF. The CDR3, as DNA: TGTGCCAGCAGCTACGCCCCCGGGGGCGAGCAGTACTTC.

CDR3 residues: CASSVDRAGNTIYF. CDR3 in DNA: TGTGCCAGCAGCGTAGACAGGGCTGGAAACACCATATATTTT. The rearrangement joins TRBV9 to TRBJ1-3; a possible D gene is TRBD1 (6 bases). The CDR3 runs 14 residues. Germline V gives CDR1 SGDLS, CDR2 YYNGEE. Trimming stripped 0 bases from V and 2 bases from J, with 6 bases between.

The chain has TRBV7-9 and TRBJ2-2; 13 bases line up with TRBD2. V was clipped by 2 bases and J by 6 bases; unmatched bases: 6. Per the germline V gene, CDR1 is SEHNR and CDR2 is FQNEAQ (reference sequence). This CDR3 spans 17 amino acids. CDR3 DNA sequence: TGTGCCAGCAGCTTAACCGGGACTAGCGGGGAGTCCGGGGAGCTGTTTTTT. Amino acids: CASSLTGTSGESGELFF.

This clone came up once. This chain uses TRBV2 with TRBJ1-1; 9 bases line up with TRBD1. J was trimmed by 4 bases and V by 5 bases; bases with no gene match: 5. The CDR3 is 14 residues long. The germline gives CDR1 SNHLY, CDR2 FYNNEI. For the CDR3, the DNA is TGTGCCAGCAGTTTCGACAGGGGGTTCACTGAAGCTTTCTTT. Amino acids: CASSFDRGFTEAFF.

The rearrangement links TRBV21-1 to TRBJ2-7; whether TRBD1, the table's D call, matches the DNA was not checked. TRBV21-1 represents a pseudogene. CDR3 size: 13 residues. The CDR3 DNA sequence: TGTGCCAGCTCACAGGGGAACCCTCTCGAGCAGTACTTC. This sequence encodes CASSQGNPLEQYF.

This clone appeared once. The V and J genes are TRBV12-1 and TRBJ2-7; the table's D call, TRBD1, was not checked against the DNA. TRBV12-1 is noted as a pseudogene. This CDR3 contains 11 residues. CDR3: CASGPQGEQYV. In DNA form, the CDR3 reads TGTGCCAGCGGACCTCAGGGCGAGCAGTACGTC.

The chain has TRBV18 and TRBJ2-3; TRBD2 aligns across 7 bases. CDR1 is KGHSH and CDR2 is LQKENI in the germline V gene. This CDR3 is built from 19 residues. The V segment lost 0 bases and the J segment 4 bases; nucleotides outside the gene matches: 16. CDR3 sequence (DNA): TGTGCCAGCTCACCACCGAGTAGATGGGCTAGCGGATTTGCAGATACGCAGTATTTT. This translates into CASSPPSRWASGFADTQYF.

In the case of this clone: Other DNA sequences from this sample encode an identical CDR3 as well. The V and J genes are TRBV7-9 and TRBJ2-1; D not certain. Germline V CDR1 and CDR2: SEHNR, FQNEAQ (reference sequence). There are 13 residues in the CDR3. Trimming stripped 1 base from V and 3 bases from J, with 4 bases between. The CDR3 bases are TGTGCCAGCAGCTTAGGTAGCTACAATGAGCAGTTCTTC. Protein: CASSLGSYNEQFF.

V usage is TRBV10-3 and J usage is TRBJ2-1; 13 nucleotides line up with TRBD2. The CDR3 length is 17 residues. The V and J ends lost 2 bases and 3 bases, in that order; junction bases with no gene match: 4. Germline-derived CDR1 and CDR2 are ENHRY and SYGVKD. DNA for the CDR3: TGTGCCATCAGTGAGCCGGGACTAGCGGGGAACTACAATGAGCAGTTCTTC. Amino acids: CAISEPGLAGNYNEQFF.

The chain links TRBV29-1 to TRBJ1-1; D is possibly TRBD1 (6 bases). Germline CDR1 reads SQVTM; CDR2 reads ANQGSEA. This CDR3 has 14 amino acids. Trimming took off 4 bases at V and 0 bases at J, with 12 bases between the two ends. The CDR3 here is CSVGGRGMNTEAFF. In DNA form, the CDR3 reads TGCAGCGTTGGGGGGAGGGGGATGAACACTGAAGCTTTCTTT.

This clone qualifies as medium-sized. CDR3 residues: CASSYTGQASEAFF. The CDR3 DNA sequence: TGTGCCAGCAGTTACACGGGACAGGCCTCTGAAGCTTTCTTT. The V gene is TRBV6-6, the J gene TRBJ1-1, with 8 positions matching TRBD1. CDR3 length: 14 amino acids. CDR1 and CDR2 from the germline V gene are MNHNY and SVGAGI (reference sequence). Trimming at V came to 2 bases and at J to 6 bases, leaving 5 bases not matched to a gene.